The source of this T cell receptor beta chain is a study of blood T cell repertoires in COVID-19. About the study: Italy, Spain and the United States were the sources of the convalescent and acute COVID-19 samples.

Sequencing was performed with immunoSEQ multiplex PCR; in TCRdb, only in-frame clones are kept and a portion is missing. The sample has hundreds of thousands of clones; 83% are singletons. V was pared by 2 bases and J by 1 base, with 12 bases between. Germline assignment: CDR1 SGHTS and CDR2 YDEGEE. This CDR3 region has 15 residues. This clone was recorded only once. The study recruited people aged about 18 to 90 years across approximately 24 US areas. Cohorts were determined from participant-reported clinical history. This clonotype was sampled from a middle-aged woman who had been exposed to COVID-19. The rearrangement joins TRBV5-8 to TRBJ1-1; D not certain. Input material: PBMCs or T cells enriched from blood (not recorded which). As DNA, the CDR3 is TGTGCCAGCAGCTTATCCGGAGGATCGAACACTGAAGCTTTCTTT. It specifies CASSLSGGSNTEAFF.